This T cell receptor (beta chain) appears in the sequencing data of a study of T cells expressing NK-cell markers. Germline CDR1 reads SGHRS; CDR2 reads YFSETQ. The CDR3 sequence is 16 residues long. TCRdb re-called the 5' RACE reads and gives one entry per CDR3 protein, without DNA. Its table records roughly 350,000 distinct CDR3 sequences. Notes on the study in general: The contribution of dominant NKG2C+ clonotypes to CD8+ T cells in several donors was roughly 1.0-7.5%. HCMV specificity of expanded NKG2C+ T cell clones remained unclear.

A note on this clonotype: The antigen is undetermined.

This clonotype originated in a man aged 18 to 69 in good health. The sample consisted of blood T cells: a sorted CD56 or NKG2C T cell subset, CD4+ or CD8+ T cells, or bulk PBMC T cells (not recorded which). The V gene is TRBV5-1, the J gene TRBJ1-3; TCRdb's D call, TRBD1, is unchecked because there is no DNA. CDR3 region: CASSPRQNRGGNTIYF.